This TCR beta chain was recorded in a study of radiation and T cells in renal cell carcinoma. Clones were read by immunoSEQ multiplex PCR, and TCRdb kept only the in-frame ones, dropping some. The data show approximately 75,000 clones, 82% seen once. Comment on this clone: Its antigen is unknown.

CDR1 and CDR2 (germline): LNHNV, YYDKDF (reference sequence). The CDR3 length is 19 residues. The trim removed 0 bases at V and 3 bases at J, leaving 17 bases unmatched. Findings and caveats of the study: From baseline, blood top tumor clonotypes peaked at 2 weeks post-radiation. Without pretreatment biopsies, baseline tumor clonotype presence was undetermined.

Time point denoted: blood 2 weeks post-SBRT. Treatment in this sample: 15 Gy SBRT to primary tumor, nephrectomy 4 weeks later. The patient's renal cell carcinoma had clear cell pathology. The source material was blood, sampled from a patient whose treatment included radiotherapy and nephrectomy. The chain uses TRBV15 and TRBJ2-7, with TRBD1 identical over 7 bases. The receptor comes from a man in his 60s with renal cell carcinoma. CDR3 residues: CATSRDLGIGGGFYYEQYF. In DNA, the CDR3 is TGTGCCACCAGCAGAGATTTGGGGATAGGGGGCGGCTTTTACTACGAGCAGTACTTC.